These T cell receptor beta chains were read from a single sample in a study of T cells in Graves' hyperthyroidism and ophthalmopathy. TCRdb re-analysed the multiplex PCR reads in MiXCR, keeping a single row per CDR3 protein. This table holds hundreds of thousands of distinct CDR3 sequences, 14% to 15% found once. Sequencing input: blood. All receptors derive from a man younger than 35 with Graves' ophthalmopathy. CDR3s include the opening cysteine and the closing phenylalanine or tryptophan. The D gene is left open where the match is weak. Clone size is given for some rows only: seen once, a few or many times, or a class if the clone is expanded.

length: 13
V: TRBV4-1
D: .
size: many
J: TRBJ2-7
DNA: TGCGCCAGCAGCCAAGACGGAGCAGGGTGGCAGTACTTC
CDR3: CASSQDGAGWQYF

length: 15
V: TRBV7-9
D: .
size: .
J: TRBJ1-4
DNA: TGTGCCAGCAGCTTTCAACATCGACTTGGTGAAAAACTGTTTTTT
CDR3: CASSFQHRLGEKLFF

length: 15
V: TRBV4-1
D: .
size: few
J: TRBJ2-3
DNA: TGCGCCAGCAGCCAAGTTCTGGCGGAGGCAGATACGCAGTATTTT
CDR3: CASSQVLAEADTQYF

length: 13
V: TRBV11-3
D: .
size: many
J: TRBJ1-1
DNA: TGTGCCAGCAGCTTACAGGGAGACACTGAAGCTTTCTTT
CDR3: CASSLQGDTEAFF

length: 14
V: TRBV27
D: TRBD1
size: .
J: TRBJ2-2
DNA: TGTGCCAGCAGTTTCCAGGGGGCTGGAGAGGAGCTGTTTTTT
CDR3: CASSFQGAGEELFF

length: 14
V: TRBV5-1
D: TRBD2
size: many
J: TRBJ2-7
DNA: TGCGCCAGCAGCTGGGCGGGAGGTATCGACGAGCAGTACTTC
CDR3: CASSWAGGIDEQYF

length: 14
V: TRBV30
D: .
size: few
J: TRBJ2-5
DNA: TGTGCCTGGAATCTAGGGGGGGGGGGACGGACCCAGTACTTC
CDR3: CAWNLGGGGRTQYF

length: 16
V: TRBV12-3/TRBV12-4
D: .
size: many
J: TRBJ1-6
DNA: TGTGCCAGCAGACTTACAGGGAGTTCCTATAATTCACCCCTCCACTTT
CDR3: CASRLTGSSYNSPLHF

length: 14
V: TRBV12-3/TRBV12-4
D: .
size: many
J: TRBJ2-3
DNA: TGTGCCATCCGACTACTTTATTCCACAGATACGCAGTATTTT
CDR3: CAIRLLYSTDTQYF

length: 15
V: TRBV6-2/TRBV6-3
D: .
size: many
J: TRBJ2-3
DNA: TGTGCCAGCAGTTCCCCCCATCGAAGCTCAGATACGCAGTATTTT
CDR3: CASSSPHRSSDTQYF

length: 16
V: TRBV14
D: .
size: .
J: TRBJ1-6
DNA: TGTGCCAGCAGCCAAGATCGACCCTTACTTAATTCACCCCTCCACTTT
CDR3: CASSQDRPLLNSPLHF

length: 13
V: TRBV20-1
D: TRBD2
size: many
J: TRBJ2-5
DNA: TGCAGTGCTAGCGGGGGGACGCAAGAGACCCAGTACTTC
CDR3: CSASGGTQETQYF

length: 15
V: TRBV12-5
D: .
size: few
J: TRBJ1-4
DNA: TGTGCTAGTGGTTTCGCCCCCCTCCCATCCGAAAAACTGTTTTTT
CDR3: CASGFAPLPSEKLFF

length: 14
V: TRBV11-2
D: .
size: many
J: TRBJ2-3
DNA: TGTGCCAGCAGCTTAACAGGACAGCCAGATACGCAGTATTTT
CDR3: CASSLTGQPDTQYF

length: 13
V: TRBV12-3/TRBV12-4
D: .
size: many
J: TRBJ1-1
DNA: TGTGCCAGCAGTTTAAACAGGAAGGGAAAAGCTTTCTTT
CDR3: CASSLNRKGKAFF

length: 15
V: TRBV7-2
D: TRBD1
size: few
J: TRBJ1-4
DNA: TGTGCCAGCAGCTTAAGGGGGCAGGGTAATGAAAAACTGTTTTTT
CDR3: CASSLRGQGNEKLFF

length: 14
V: TRBV12-3/TRBV12-4
D: .
size: many
J: TRBJ2-2
DNA: TGTGCCAGCAGTTACAGTCCGGGGGCCGGGGAGCTGTTTTTT
CDR3: CASSYSPGAGELFF

length: 14
V: TRBV20-1
D: TRBD2
size: many
J: TRBJ2-3
DNA: TGCAGTGCGAAGACTAGCGGGGGCACAGATACGCAGTATTTT
CDR3: CSAKTSGGTDTQYF

length: 17
V: TRBV11-2
D: TRBD1
size: few
J: TRBJ2-6
DNA: TGTGCCAGCAGCTCCCGGACAGGTCCCTTGGGGGCCAACGTCCTGACTTTC
CDR3: CASSSRTGPLGANVLTF

length: 16
V: TRBV27
D: TRBD2
size: many
J: TRBJ2-3
DNA: TGTGCCAGCAGACTGGGAATTAGCGGGCACACAGATACGCAGTATTTT
CDR3: CASRLGISGHTDTQYF

length: 15
V: TRBV7-2
D: TRBD2
size: many
J: TRBJ2-3
DNA: TGTGCCAGCAGCTCTAGCGGGGGGGTCGGGTATACGCAGTATTTT
CDR3: CASSSSGGVGYTQYF

length: 15
V: TRBV19
D: .
size: .
J: TRBJ1-5
DNA: TGTGCCAGTAGACGGACACCTAATAGCAATCAGCCCCAGCATTTT
CDR3: CASRRTPNSNQPQHF

length: 17
V: TRBV27
D: .
size: .
J: TRBJ2-7
DNA: TGTGCCAGCAGTTTAACTAGACACTCGATGGCTACCTACGAGCAGTACTTC
CDR3: CASSLTRHSMATYEQYF

length: 16
V: TRBV24-1
D: TRBD1
size: many
J: TRBJ2-2
DNA: TGTGCCACCGAGACAAGGACAGGGCTGGCCACCGGGGAGCTGTTTTTT
CDR3: CATETRTGLATGELFF

length: 15
V: TRBV7-6
D: TRBD2
size: .
J: TRBJ2-3
DNA: TGTGCCAGCAGCTTGGGAGGGAGGCCCACAGATACGCAGTATTTT
CDR3: CASSLGGRPTDTQYF

length: 14
V: TRBV7-9
D: .
size: .
J: TRBJ1-4
DNA: TGTGCCGGCGCAGGAGTTGCAACTAATGAAAAACTGTTTTTT
CDR3: CAGAGVATNEKLFF

length: 15
V: TRBV5-5
D: .
size: .
J: TRBJ2-5
DNA: TGTGCCAGCAGCGAATGGGGGGGGCGTGGGGAGACCCAGTACTTC
CDR3: CASSEWGGRGETQYF

length: 17
V: TRBV9
D: .
size: many
J: TRBJ2-1
DNA: TGTGCCAGCAGCGTAGATGGCTCGCCGGCGGTTTACAATGAGCAGTTCTTC
CDR3: CASSVDGSPAVYNEQFF

length: 15
V: TRBV6-9
D: .
size: .
J: TRBJ1-1
DNA: TGTGCCAGCAGTTTGGAGGGGACTTTGAACACTGAAGCTTTCTTT
CDR3: CASSLEGTLNTEAFF

length: 13
V: TRBV2
D: .
size: many
J: TRBJ1-1
DNA: TGTGCCAGCGGACTTGGTAGGGGCACTGAAGCTTTCTTT
CDR3: CASGLGRGTEAFF

length: 15
V: TRBV20-1
D: TRBD2
size: many
J: TRBJ2-1
DNA: TGCAGTGCTAGAGAGGAAGCGGGGGGATACAATGAGCAGTTCTTC
CDR3: CSAREEAGGYNEQFF

length: 15
V: TRBV6-1
D: TRBD2
size: many
J: TRBJ2-2
DNA: TGTGCCAGCAGCCATTGGACTAGAGACACCGGGGAGCTGTTTTTT
CDR3: CASSHWTRDTGELFF

length: 17
V: TRBV5-4
D: TRBD2
size: few
J: TRBJ2-1
DNA: TGTGCCAGCAGCTTGGTGGTTGGGAGGGCTACCCCCAATGAGCAGTTCTTC
CDR3: CASSLVVGRATPNEQFF

length: 13
V: TRBV3-1
D: .
size: .
J: TRBJ2-7
DNA: TGTGCCAGCGTCCGCGGAGGCTCCTACGAGCAGTACTTC
CDR3: CASVRGGSYEQYF

length: 15
V: TRBV11-2
D: .
size: .
J: TRBJ2-7
DNA: TGTGCCAGCTCAAAAACACGGGACTCCTCTTACGAGCAGTACTTC
CDR3: CASSKTRDSSYEQYF

length: 14
V: TRBV20-1
D: TRBD1
size: many
J: TRBJ1-2
DNA: TGCAGTGCTAGAGAGTCGGGACAGGTCAAAGGCTACACCTTC
CDR3: CSARESGQVKGYTF

length: 11
V: TRBV24-1
D: .
size: few
J: TRBJ2-7
DNA: TGTGCCACCAGTGATGGGGACGAGCAGTACTTC
CDR3: CATSDGDEQYF

length: 14
V: TRBV20-1
D: .
size: .
J: TRBJ1-1
DNA: TGCAGTGCTAGATCTCAACAGGGATACACTGAAGCTTTCTTT
CDR3: CSARSQQGYTEAFF

length: 13
V: TRBV6-1
D: .
size: .
J: TRBJ2-5
DNA: TGTGCCAGCAGGAGGGGGGACCAAGAGACCCAGCACTTC
CDR3: CASRRGDQETQHF

length: 17
V: TRBV19
D: TRBD1
size: .
J: TRBJ1-6
DNA: TGTGCCAGTAGTCCGACCTCGACAGGGCCTTCGGGTTCACCCCTCCACTTT
CDR3: CASSPTSTGPSGSPLHF

length: 15
V: TRBV4-1
D: .
size: few
J: TRBJ2-4
DNA: TGCGCCAGCAGCCAGGTCCTGGGGGCCAAAAACATTCAGTACTTC
CDR3: CASSQVLGAKNIQYF